The rows below give T cell receptor beta chains drawn from one sample of a study of OX40 agonist ivuxolimab in advanced cancers. TCRdb keeps only in-frame clones here, not all; method: immunoSEQ multiplex PCR. In the table there are approximately 74,000 clones, 85% to 90% of which are singletons. Sample: CD4+ or CD8+ T cells sorted from blood, taken in a trial of the OX40 agonist ivuxolimab. These TCRs come from an adult with an advanced solid tumor such as melanoma, head and neck, liver or kidney cancer. The CDR3 runs from the conserved cysteine through the conserved F or W. Each record gives: V gene, D gene, clone size, J gene, CDR3 protein, CDR3 DNA. A D gene is named only where the DNA matches it firmly. Clone size is not always given. Where it is, it says once, few, many or a class for expanded clones.

V gene: TRBV6-5; D gene: -; clone size: -; J gene: TRBJ1-2; CDR3 protein: CASSYSTGFNYGYTF; CDR3 DNA: TGTGCCAGCAGTTACTCGACGGGCTTTAACTATGGCTACACCTTC
V gene: TRBV10-3; D gene: TRBD2; clone size: -; J gene: TRBJ2-7; CDR3 protein: CAISDGTSGPYEQYF; CDR3 DNA: TGTGCCATCAGTGACGGGACTAGCGGTCCCTACGAGCAGTACTTC
V gene: TRBV7-9; D gene: -; clone size: -; J gene: TRBJ1-1; CDR3 protein: CASSPLRGTEAFF; CDR3 DNA: TGTGCCAGCAGCCCCCTGCGGGGAACTGAAGCTTTCTTT
V gene: TRBV5-6; D gene: -; clone size: -; J gene: TRBJ1-4; CDR3 protein: CASPGGSNEKLFF; CDR3 DNA: TGTGCCAGCCCTGGGGGTAGCAATGAAAAACTGTTTTTT
V gene: TRBV2; D gene: -; clone size: -; J gene: TRBJ1-2; CDR3 protein: CASSKQDTAGYTF; CDR3 DNA: TGTGCCAGCAGTAAACAGGATACGGCTGGCTACACCTTC
V gene: TRBV28; D gene: -; clone size: -; J gene: TRBJ2-3; CDR3 protein: CASTQQGAPGGDTQYF; CDR3 DNA: TGTGCCAGCACCCAACAGGGGGCCCCGGGGGGGGATACGCAGTATTTT
V gene: TRBV6-1; D gene: -; clone size: -; J gene: TRBJ1-1; CDR3 protein: CASSEVIGRNTEAFF; CDR3 DNA: TGTGCCAGCAGTGAAGTAATAGGGAGGAACACTGAAGCTTTCTTT
V gene: TRBV30; D gene: TRBD1; clone size: -; J gene: TRBJ2-7; CDR3 protein: CAWSHGQGVSYEQYF; CDR3 DNA: TGTGCCTGGAGCCATGGACAGGGGGTCTCCTACGAGCAGTACTTC
V gene: TRBV6-4; D gene: TRBD1; clone size: -; J gene: TRBJ1-2; CDR3 protein: CASSPGQGNYGYTF; CDR3 DNA: TGTGCCAGCAGTCCCGGACAGGGCAACTATGGCTACACCTTC
V gene: TRBV23-1; D gene: -; clone size: -; J gene: TRBJ2-6; CDR3 protein: CASSRLRYSGANVLTF; CDR3 DNA: TGCGCCAGCAGTCGTCTTCGGTACTCTGGGGCCAACGTCCTGACTTTC
V gene: TRBV21-1; D gene: -; clone size: -; J gene: TRBJ1-6; CDR3 protein: CASSNPTKGNSPLHF; CDR3 DNA: TGTGCCAGCAGCAATCCAACTAAGGGTAATTCACCCCTCCACTTT
V gene: TRBV10-2; D gene: -; clone size: -; J gene: TRBJ2-7; CDR3 protein: CATWAETSYEQYF; CDR3 DNA: TGCGCCACGTGGGCAGAGACTTCCTACGAGCAGTACTTC
V gene: TRBV7-9; D gene: -; clone size: -; J gene: TRBJ1-6; CDR3 protein: CASSRTVGNSPLHF; CDR3 DNA: TGTGCCAGCAGCCGAACGGTGGGTAATTCACCCCTCCACTTT
V gene: TRBV5-1; D gene: TRBD1; clone size: -; J gene: TRBJ2-5; CDR3 protein: CASSWQGARETQYF; CDR3 DNA: TGCGCCAGCAGTTGGCAGGGGGCGCGGGAGACCCAGTACTTC
V gene: TRBV28; D gene: -; clone size: few; J gene: TRBJ1-1; CDR3 protein: CASGPLGAMNTEAFF; CDR3 DNA: TGTGCCAGCGGTCCACTAGGTGCCATGAACACTGAAGCTTTCTTT
V gene: TRBV11-2; D gene: -; clone size: once; J gene: TRBJ1-1; CDR3 protein: CASSEGLNTEAFF; CDR3 DNA: TGTGCCAGCAGCGAAGGGCTCAACACTGAAGCTTTCTTT
V gene: TRBV7-2; D gene: -; clone size: -; J gene: TRBJ2-7; CDR3 protein: CASSLVGVALSYEQYF; CDR3 DNA: TGTGCCAGCAGCTTAGTAGGGGTCGCCTTGTCCTACGAGCAGTACTTC
V gene: TRBV21-1; D gene: -; clone size: few; J gene: TRBJ1-5; CDR3 protein: CASNVQGPFNGNQPQHF; CDR3 DNA: TGTGCCAGCAATGTACAGGGGCCCTTTAACGGCAATCAGCCCCAGCATTTT
V gene: TRBV28; D gene: -; clone size: -; J gene: TRBJ2-7; CDR3 protein: CASSLVRHEQYF; CDR3 DNA: TGTGCCAGCAGTTTGGTTAGGCACGAGCAGTACTTC
V gene: TRBV9; D gene: -; clone size: -; J gene: TRBJ2-7; CDR3 protein: CASSVASGGGNYEQYF; CDR3 DNA: TGTGCCAGCAGCGTAGCCTCGGGCGGTGGGAACTACGAGCAGTACTTC
V gene: TRBV5-4; D gene: -; clone size: -; J gene: TRBJ1-2; CDR3 protein: CASSLRTFNYGYTF; CDR3 DNA: TGTGCCAGCAGCTTACGGACTTTCAACTATGGCTACACCTTC
V gene: TRBV11-3; D gene: -; clone size: -; J gene: TRBJ1-5; CDR3 protein: CASSWGWGQPQHF; CDR3 DNA: TGTGCCAGCAGCTGGGGATGGGGACAGCCCCAGCATTTT
V gene: TRBV6-5; D gene: TRBD1; clone size: -; J gene: TRBJ1-1; CDR3 protein: CASSSPDRGKGTEAFF; CDR3 DNA: TGTGCCAGCAGTTCCCCGGACAGGGGTAAAGGCACTGAAGCTTTCTTT
V gene: TRBV11-2; D gene: -; clone size: -; J gene: TRBJ1-2; CDR3 protein: CASSSQGSPNYGYTF; CDR3 DNA: TGTGCCAGCAGCTCGCAGGGCTCCCCTAACTATGGCTACACCTTC
V gene: TRBV18; D gene: -; clone size: -; J gene: TRBJ2-7; CDR3 protein: CASSPLGRGARYEQYF; CDR3 DNA: TGTGCCAGCTCACCCCTGGGAAGGGGGGCCCGGTACGAGCAGTACTTC
V gene: TRBV6-5; D gene: -; clone size: once; J gene: TRBJ2-1; CDR3 protein: CASRMMLSSYNEQFF; CDR3 DNA: TGTGCCAGCAGAATGATGCTGAGCTCCTACAATGAGCAGTTCTTC
V gene: TRBV19; D gene: TRBD2; clone size: -; J gene: TRBJ2-1; CDR3 protein: CASSMVASGHYNEQFF; CDR3 DNA: TGTGCCAGTAGTATGGTGGCTAGCGGACACTACAATGAGCAGTTCTTC
V gene: TRBV30; D gene: -; clone size: -; J gene: TRBJ2-7; CDR3 protein: CAWSPLQAYSYEQYF; CDR3 DNA: TGTGCCTGGAGCCCTTTACAAGCTTACTCCTACGAGCAGTACTTC
V gene: TRBV30; D gene: TRBD1; clone size: -; J gene: TRBJ2-7; CDR3 protein: CAWMDRDEQYF; CDR3 DNA: TGTGCCTGGATGGACAGGGACGAGCAGTACTTC
V gene: TRBV5-8; D gene: -; clone size: -; J gene: TRBJ1-5; CDR3 protein: CASSFYGAAGQPQHF; CDR3 DNA: TGTGCCAGCAGCTTCTATGGGGCCGCAGGTCAGCCCCAGCATTTT
V gene: TRBV23-1; D gene: TRBD1; clone size: -; J gene: TRBJ2-7; CDR3 protein: CASTTIPGQGIYEQYF; CDR3 DNA: TGCGCCAGCACCACCATCCCGGGACAGGGGATTTACGAGCAGTACTTC
V gene: TRBV9; D gene: -; clone size: -; J gene: TRBJ2-2; CDR3 protein: CASSFLVGELFF; CDR3 DNA: TGTGCCAGCAGTTTCCTCGTCGGGGAGCTGTTTTTT
V gene: TRBV28; D gene: -; clone size: -; J gene: TRBJ1-2; CDR3 protein: CASSLFRVNGYTF; CDR3 DNA: TGTGCCAGCAGTTTATTCAGGGTAAATGGCTACACCTTC
V gene: TRBV30; D gene: -; clone size: -; J gene: TRBJ1-5; CDR3 protein: CAWSVAAYQPQHF; CDR3 DNA: TGTGCCTGGAGTGTAGCGGCATATCAGCCCCAGCATTTT
V gene: TRBV10-3; D gene: -; clone size: -; J gene: TRBJ2-7; CDR3 protein: CAISGVGGASGQYF; CDR3 DNA: TGTGCCATCAGTGGGGTAGGAGGGGCTTCCGGGCAGTACTTC
V gene: TRBV7-2; D gene: TRBD1; clone size: -; J gene: TRBJ1-2; CDR3 protein: CASEKNRGGNYGYTF; CDR3 DNA: TGTGCCAGCGAGAAGAACAGGGGGGGTAACTATGGCTACACCTTC
V gene: TRBV30; D gene: TRBD1; clone size: once; J gene: TRBJ1-2; CDR3 protein: CAWSAGTEGDGYTF; CDR3 DNA: TGTGCCTGGAGCGCTGGGACAGAGGGGGATGGCTACACCTTC
V gene: TRBV11-2; D gene: TRBD2; clone size: -; J gene: TRBJ2-3; CDR3 protein: CASSLGGRGSTDTQYF; CDR3 DNA: TGTGCCAGCAGCTTAGGGGGGAGGGGAAGCACAGATACGCAGTATTTT
V gene: TRBV28; D gene: -; clone size: once; J gene: TRBJ1-5; CDR3 protein: CASRGPNQPQHF; CDR3 DNA: TGTGCCAGCCGGGGCCCTAATCAGCCCCAGCATTTT
V gene: TRBV19; D gene: -; clone size: -; J gene: TRBJ1-5; CDR3 protein: CASRGISNSNQPQHF; CDR3 DNA: TGTGCCAGTAGGGGAATCTCAAATAGCAATCAGCCCCAGCATTTT
V gene: TRBV28; D gene: -; clone size: -; J gene: TRBJ1-4; CDR3 protein: CASSSYGAGPRNEKLFF; CDR3 DNA: TGTGCCAGCAGCTCTTATGGGGCTGGACCTAGAAATGAAAAACTGTTTTTT
V gene: TRBV30; D gene: TRBD1; clone size: -; J gene: TRBJ1-1; CDR3 protein: CAWRTGRTGEAFF; CDR3 DNA: TGTGCCTGGAGGACAGGGAGAACAGGTGAAGCTTTCTTT
V gene: TRBV6-5; D gene: TRBD1; clone size: -; J gene: TRBJ1-2; CDR3 protein: CASSPGTGYGYTF; CDR3 DNA: TGTGCCAGCAGCCCCGGGACAGGGTATGGCTACACCTTC
V gene: TRBV2; D gene: -; clone size: few; J gene: TRBJ1-3; CDR3 protein: CASSENFSGNTIYF; CDR3 DNA: TGTGCCAGCAGTGAAAATTTCTCTGGAAACACCATATATTTT
V gene: TRBV27; D gene: -; clone size: -; J gene: TRBJ1-5; CDR3 protein: CASRSRLEGGGQPQHF; CDR3 DNA: TGTGCCAGCAGATCACGTCTGGAGGGGGGGGGTCAGCCCCAGCATTTT
V gene: TRBV5-1; D gene: -; clone size: -; J gene: TRBJ2-7; CDR3 protein: CASSLRTGSYEQYF; CDR3 DNA: TGCGCCAGCAGCTTGCGAACGGGGTCCTACGAGCAGTACTTC
V gene: TRBV11-3; D gene: -; clone size: -; J gene: TRBJ2-1; CDR3 protein: CASSRDYEQFF; CDR3 DNA: TGTGCCAGCAGCCGAGACTATGAGCAGTTCTTC
V gene: TRBV5-1; D gene: TRBD2; clone size: -; J gene: TRBJ2-5; CDR3 protein: CASSLEGQGGQETQYF; CDR3 DNA: TGCGCCAGCAGCTTGGAGGGCCAGGGAGGGCAAGAGACCCAGTACTTC
V gene: TRBV7-2; D gene: TRBD1; clone size: -; J gene: TRBJ1-3; CDR3 protein: CASSWQGASGNTIYF; CDR3 DNA: TGTGCCAGCAGCTGGCAGGGGGCGTCTGGAAACACCATATATTTT
V gene: TRBV5-1; D gene: -; clone size: once; J gene: TRBJ2-5; CDR3 protein: CASSFLGRETQYF; CDR3 DNA: TGCGCCAGCAGCTTCCTGGGGCGAGAGACCCAGTACTTC
V gene: TRBV30; D gene: -; clone size: -; J gene: TRBJ1-4; CDR3 protein: CAWRVEGGEKLFF; CDR3 DNA: TGTGCCTGGAGAGTGGAGGGGGGTGAAAAACTGTTTTTT
V gene: TRBV7-6; D gene: -; clone size: -; J gene: TRBJ1-6; CDR3 protein: CASSVNEDNSPLHF; CDR3 DNA: TGTGCCAGCAGCGTGAACGAGGACAATTCACCCCTCCACTTT
V gene: TRBV30; D gene: -; clone size: -; J gene: TRBJ1-2; CDR3 protein: CAWSVEYSLSEPLNYGYTF; CDR3 DNA: TGTGCCTGGAGTGTAGAATATTCCTTGTCAGAACCACTTAACTATGGCTACACCTTC
V gene: TRBV11-2; D gene: TRBD1; clone size: -; J gene: TRBJ1-4; CDR3 protein: CASSQRGRRTNEKLFF; CDR3 DNA: TGTGCCAGCAGCCAGAGGGGGCGCCGAACTAATGAAAAACTGTTTTTT
V gene: TRBV6-5; D gene: -; clone size: -; J gene: TRBJ2-3; CDR3 protein: CASSYKGSGDTQYF; CDR3 DNA: TGTGCCAGCAGTTACAAAGGGAGTGGAGATACGCAGTATTTT
V gene: TRBV15; D gene: TRBD1; clone size: -; J gene: TRBJ2-1; CDR3 protein: CATSRGQGRDEQFF; CDR3 DNA: TGTGCCACCAGCAGGGGACAGGGTCGGGATGAGCAGTTCTTC
V gene: TRBV7-2; D gene: TRBD1; clone size: -; J gene: TRBJ1-1; CDR3 protein: CASSPGQADAEAFF; CDR3 DNA: TGTGCCAGCAGCCCGGGACAGGCCGATGCTGAAGCTTTCTTT
V gene: TRBV18; D gene: TRBD1; clone size: -; J gene: TRBJ2-1; CDR3 protein: CASSPGTETGEQFF; CDR3 DNA: TGTGCCAGCTCACCCGGGACAGAGACAGGTGAGCAGTTCTTC
V gene: TRBV7-9; D gene: -; clone size: -; J gene: TRBJ2-7; CDR3 protein: CASSLKPGAYEQYF; CDR3 DNA: TGTGCCAGCAGCTTGAAACCGGGAGCCTACGAGCAGTACTTC